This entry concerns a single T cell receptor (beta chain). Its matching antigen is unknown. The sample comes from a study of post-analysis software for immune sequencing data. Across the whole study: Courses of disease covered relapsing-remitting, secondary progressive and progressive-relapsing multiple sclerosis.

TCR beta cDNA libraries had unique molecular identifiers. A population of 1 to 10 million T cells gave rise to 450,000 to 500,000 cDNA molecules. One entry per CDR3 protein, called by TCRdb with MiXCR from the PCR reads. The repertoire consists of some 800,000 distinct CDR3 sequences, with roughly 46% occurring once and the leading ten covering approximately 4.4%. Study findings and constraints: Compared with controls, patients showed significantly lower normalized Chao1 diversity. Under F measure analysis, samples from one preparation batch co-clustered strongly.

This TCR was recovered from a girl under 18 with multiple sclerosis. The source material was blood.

The CDR3 is CASSYFRERAVSYEQYF. The CDR3 coding sequence is TGTGCCAGCAGTTACTTTCGGGAACGGGCAGTTTCCTACGAGCAGTACTTC. The chain uses TRBV6-2 or TRBV6-3 and TRBJ2-7, with D possibly TRBD2 on 5 matching bases. Trimming took off 1 base at V and 1 base at J, with 17 bases between the two ends. Germline loops: CDR1 MNHEY, CDR2 SVGEGT. The CDR3 is 17 residues long.